The 3 T cell receptor beta chains below were found in one sample sequenced in a study of cytomegalovirus exposure and HLA in healthy donors. PCR involved 60 Vbeta and 13 Jbeta primers. The data were produced by immunoSEQ multiplex PCR, yet TCRdb's version contains in-frame clones alone and is incomplete. Here the sample spans about 120,000 clones, more than 65% being singletons. The sequenced material came from PBMCs. These receptors were taken from a human donor in good health.

J is TRBJ1-1 and V is TRBV28; no definite D call. In germline, CDR1 is MDHEN, CDR2 SYDVKM. With 4 bases removed from V and 0 bases from J, the gap between germline ends came to 6 bases. The length of the CDR3 is 13 residues. CDR3 amino acids: CASSSGVNTEAFF. DNA for the CDR3: TGTGCCAGCAGTTCGGGAGTGAACACTGAAGCTTTCTTT.

CDR3 sequence: CASSYSRQATEAFF. CDR3 coding DNA: TGTGCCAGCAGTTACTCTCGGCAGGCCACTGAAGCTTTCTTT. The rearrangement joins TRBV6-5 to TRBJ1-1; no firm D call. This CDR3 comprises 14 residues. Trimming left V 0 bases short and J 4 bases short, with 9 bases between. Germline V CDR1 and CDR2: MNHEY, SVGAGI.

The chain uses TRBV2 and TRBJ2-3; tentative D call: TRBD1 (6 bases). The germline gives CDR1 SNHLY, CDR2 FYNNEI. There are 15 residues in the CDR3. Trimming took off 7 bases at V and 1 base at J, with 15 bases between the two ends. The CDR3 loop reads CASNLQGVGTDTQYF. CDR3 bases: TGTGCCAGCAACCTACAGGGCGTCGGCACAGATACGCAGTATTTT.